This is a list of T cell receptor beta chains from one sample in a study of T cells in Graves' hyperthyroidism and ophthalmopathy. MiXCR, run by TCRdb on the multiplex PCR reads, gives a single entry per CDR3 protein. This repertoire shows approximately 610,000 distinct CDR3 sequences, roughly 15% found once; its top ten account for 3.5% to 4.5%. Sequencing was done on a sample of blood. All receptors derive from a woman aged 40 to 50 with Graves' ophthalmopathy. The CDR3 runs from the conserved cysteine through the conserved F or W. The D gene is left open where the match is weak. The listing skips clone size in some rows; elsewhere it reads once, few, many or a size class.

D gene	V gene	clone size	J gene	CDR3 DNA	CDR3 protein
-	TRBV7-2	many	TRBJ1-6	TGTGCCAGCAGCTTAGTGGGAGGGATAGGCTCACCCCTCCACTTT	CASSLVGGIGSPLHF
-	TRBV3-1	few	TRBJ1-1	TGTGCCAGCAGCCAAGAGTGGCAGGGGTCCACTGAAGCTTTCTTT	CASSQEWQGSTEAFF
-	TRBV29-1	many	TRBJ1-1	TGCAGCGTGAAGGTGGCTGAAGCTTTCTTT	CSVKVAEAFF
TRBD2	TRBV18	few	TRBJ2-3	TGTGCCAGCTCACCCCAGACTAGCTCGGATACGCAGTATTTT	CASSPQTSSDTQYF
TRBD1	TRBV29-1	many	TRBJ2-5	TGCAGCGTTGAAGATCTGGGGGACAGGGGGCAGGGGGAGACCCAGTACTTC	CSVEDLGDRGQGETQYF
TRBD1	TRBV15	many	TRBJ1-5	TGTGCCACCAGCAGTGGGACAGGGGTCCTCGCTGGTCGGCCCCAGCATTTT	CATSSGTGVLAGRPQHF
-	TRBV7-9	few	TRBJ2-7	TGTGCCAGCAGCTTAGTTCTACAGAGTGAGCAGTACTTC	CASSLVLQSEQYF
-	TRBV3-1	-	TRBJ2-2	TGTGCCAGCAGCCAAGAGGAAGTTCCCGGGGAGCTGTTTTTT	CASSQEEVPGELFF
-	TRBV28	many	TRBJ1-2	TGTGCCAGCACGCGGGGGGACATCTATGGCTACACCTTC	CASTRGDIYGYTF
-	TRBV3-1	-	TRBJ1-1	TGTGCCAGCAGCCAAGGGGTTGAGGCTGAAGCTTTCTTT	CASSQGVEAEAFF
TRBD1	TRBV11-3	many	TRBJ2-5	TGTGCCAGCAGCTTAGAGACAGGGGGCTTGAAGACCCAGTACTTC	CASSLETGGLKTQYF
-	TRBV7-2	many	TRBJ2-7	TGTGCCAGCAGCCCGACAGGTTTTCACTTCTACGAGCAGTACTTC	CASSPTGFHFYEQYF
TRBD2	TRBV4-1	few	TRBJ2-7	TGCGCCAGCAGCCAAGACCAGGGAGGGCCCTACGAGCAGTACTTC	CASSQDQGGPYEQYF
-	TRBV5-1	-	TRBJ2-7	TGCGCCAGCAGCTTACTCCCCCCGGGGGCGGATTCCTACGAGCAGTACTTC	CASSLLPPGADSYEQYF
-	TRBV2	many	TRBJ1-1	TGTGCCACCAACTCGGACGGGTACACTGAAGCTTTCTTT	CATNSDGYTEAFF
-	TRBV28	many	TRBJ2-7	TGTGCCAGCAGTTTTCGGGTTGCCTACGAGCAGTACTTC	CASSFRVAYEQYF
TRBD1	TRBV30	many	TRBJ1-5	TGTGCCAGTTCACCGGGACAGGGGGTCGGCAATCAGCCCCAGCATTTT	CASSPGQGVGNQPQHF
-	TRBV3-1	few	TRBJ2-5	TGTGCCAGCAGCCAAGTTGGGGACCACCTGTACTTC	CASSQVGDHLYF
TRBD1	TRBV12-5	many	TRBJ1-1	TGTGCTAGTGGTTTGGATCAGGGGGGAAGCACTGAAGCTTTCTTT	CASGLDQGGSTEAFF
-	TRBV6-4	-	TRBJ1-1	TGTGCCAGCAGCGAAACAGGGACTGAAGCTTTCTTT	CASSETGTEAFF
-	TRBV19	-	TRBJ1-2	TGTGCCAGTAGTATGGATGAGGGGCACCTCGTCTATGGCTACACCTTC	CASSMDEGHLVYGYTF
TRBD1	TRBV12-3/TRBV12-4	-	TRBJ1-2	TGTGCCAGCAGTCCCCACCGGGACAGGAGTGACTATGGCTACACCTTC	CASSPHRDRSDYGYTF
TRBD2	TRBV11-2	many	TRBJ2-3	TGTGCCAGCAGCGCGGGGACTAGCGGGAGAACAGATACGCAGTATTTT	CASSAGTSGRTDTQYF
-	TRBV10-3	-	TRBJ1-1	TGTGCCATCAGTCCAACCGGGACTGGGAACACTGAAGCTTTCTTT	CAISPTGTGNTEAFF
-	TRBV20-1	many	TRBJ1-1	TGCAGTGCTAGAGTCTCTGGACAGTACACTGAAGCTTTCTTT	CSARVSGQYTEAFF
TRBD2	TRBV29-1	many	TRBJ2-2	TGCAGCGTGGTTGAGCGGGAGGGAACCGGGGAGCTGTTTTTT	CSVVEREGTGELFF
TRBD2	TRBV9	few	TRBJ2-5	TGTGCCAGCAGCGTAGCGGGTAGCGGGAAAGAGACCCAGTACTTC	CASSVAGSGKETQYF
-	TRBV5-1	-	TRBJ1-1	TGCGCGAGCAGGCCTCTGGAGGGTACGACTGAAGCTTTCTTT	CASRPLEGTTEAFF
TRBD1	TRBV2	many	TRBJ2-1	TGTGCCAGCAGTGCGCGGACAGGGGACTACAATGAGCAGTTCTTC	CASSARTGDYNEQFF
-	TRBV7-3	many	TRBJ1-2	TGTGCCAGCAGCCGTTACCAGGGAGCAGACTACACCTTC	CASSRYQGADYTF
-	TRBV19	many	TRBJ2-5	TGTGCCAGTAGTATAGAATCGACAGGGAGGGAGACCCAGTACTTC	CASSIESTGRETQYF
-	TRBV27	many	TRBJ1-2	TGTGCCAGCAGTTTTGAGTCAGGGGTCGGTGGAGGCTACACCTTC	CASSFESGVGGGYTF
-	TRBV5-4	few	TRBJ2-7	TGTGCCAGCGGACCGGGACTGACCTACGAGCAGTACTTC	CASGPGLTYEQYF
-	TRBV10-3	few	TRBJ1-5	TGTGCCATCAGTGAAGAGGCAGGGGTGAGCAATCAGCCCCAGCATTTT	CAISEEAGVSNQPQHF
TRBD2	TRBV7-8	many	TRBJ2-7	TGTGCCAGCAGCTTGACCCCCGGGACTAGTAGTTGGGAGCAGTACTTC	CASSLTPGTSSWEQYF
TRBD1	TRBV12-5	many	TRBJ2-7	TGTGCTAGTGGCCCCGACAGGGTGTACGAGCAGTACTTC	CASGPDRVYEQYF
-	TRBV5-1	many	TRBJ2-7	TGCGCCAGCAGCTTGGACCAGAACGAGCAGTACTTC	CASSLDQNEQYF
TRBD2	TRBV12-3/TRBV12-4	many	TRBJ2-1	TGTGCCAGCATCCTTAGGACTAGCGGAGACAATGAGCAGTTCTTC	CASILRTSGDNEQFF
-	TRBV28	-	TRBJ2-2	TGTGCCAGCAGTCCCAGGCTCACCGAGCTGTTTTTT	CASSPRLTELFF
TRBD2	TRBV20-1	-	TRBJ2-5	TGCAGTGCTGGACTCTATGGACTAGCGGGACAAGAGACCCAGTACTTC	CSAGLYGLAGQETQYF
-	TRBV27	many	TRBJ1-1	TGTGCCAGCAGTTCAGGGGCTCCTGAAGCTTTCTTT	CASSSGAPEAFF
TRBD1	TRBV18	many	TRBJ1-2	TGTGCCAGCTCACCGCAACAGGGGGCGCAGGTTGGCTACACCTTC	CASSPQQGAQVGYTF
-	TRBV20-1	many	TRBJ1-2	TGCAGTGCTAAAGGCGACAGAACCTATGGCTACACCTTC	CSAKGDRTYGYTF
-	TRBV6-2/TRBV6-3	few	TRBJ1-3	TGTGCCAGCAGCATTGACTGGGACGGATTTAACTCTGGAAACACCATATATTTT	CASSIDWDGFNSGNTIYF
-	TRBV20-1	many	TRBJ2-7	TGCAGTGCCGCAACAGCGACCTACGAGCAGTACTTC	CSAATATYEQYF
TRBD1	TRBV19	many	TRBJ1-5	TGTGCCAGTAGTACCAAACGACAGGGAACGAATCAGCCCCAGCATTTT	CASSTKRQGTNQPQHF
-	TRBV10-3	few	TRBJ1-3	TGTGCCATCGGTCGCGGGCAGGGACGGTCTGGAAACACCATATATTTT	CAIGRGQGRSGNTIYF
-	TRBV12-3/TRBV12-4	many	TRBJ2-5	TGTGCCAGCAGTATTGACAGAACTCAAGAGACCCAGTACTTC	CASSIDRTQETQYF
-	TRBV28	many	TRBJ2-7	TGTGCCAGCAGCACAAGGCGGGCGAGCTCCTACGAGCAGTACTTC	CASSTRRASSYEQYF